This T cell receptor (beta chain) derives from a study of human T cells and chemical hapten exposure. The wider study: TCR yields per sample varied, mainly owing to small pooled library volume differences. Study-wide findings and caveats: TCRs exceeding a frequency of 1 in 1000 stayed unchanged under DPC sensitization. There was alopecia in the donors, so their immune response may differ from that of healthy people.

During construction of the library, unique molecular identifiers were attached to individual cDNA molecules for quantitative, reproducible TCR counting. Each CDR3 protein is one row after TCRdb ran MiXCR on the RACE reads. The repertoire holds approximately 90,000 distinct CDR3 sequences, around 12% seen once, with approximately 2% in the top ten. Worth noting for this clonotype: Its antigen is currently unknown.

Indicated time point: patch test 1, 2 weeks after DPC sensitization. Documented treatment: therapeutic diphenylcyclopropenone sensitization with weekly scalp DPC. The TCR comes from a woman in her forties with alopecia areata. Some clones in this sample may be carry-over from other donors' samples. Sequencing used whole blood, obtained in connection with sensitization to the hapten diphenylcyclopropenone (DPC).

The CDR3, as DNA: TGTGCCATCAGTACCGGCCAAGAGACCCAGTACTTC. Translation: CAISTGQETQYF. The chain joins TRBV10-3 to TRBJ2-5; no clear D. V lost 5 bases, J lost 1 base, and 5 bases lay in between. This CDR3 comprises 12 residues. Germline V CDR1 and CDR2: ENHRY, SYGVKD.